The TCR beta chain under discussion was sequenced for a study of cytomegalovirus exposure and HLA in healthy donors. Produced via immunoSEQ multiplex PCR; TCRdb's table is partial and in-frame only. The top ten hold 1.3% of the sample, which has about 65,000 clones, 92% seen once. The CDR3 loop spans 13 amino acids. From germline, CDR1 is MNHEY and CDR2 SVGAGI. V lost 7 bases to trimming and J lost 0 bases, with 9 bases between them. Points from the study as a whole: The study put around 180 TCR beta chains on its list as cytomegalovirus-associated.

Concerning this clone: Its target is not known.

The donors were part of the 120-subject validation cohort, which stood apart from the roughly 730-subject first cohort. The origin of this receptor is a young woman in good health and CMV-seronegative. Material for sequencing was PBMCs. V and J are TRBV6-5 and TRBJ1-1, with D uncertain. The CDR3 bases are TGTGCCAGCACCGAACACGTGAACACTGAAGCTTTCTTT. Translation gives CASTEHVNTEAFF.